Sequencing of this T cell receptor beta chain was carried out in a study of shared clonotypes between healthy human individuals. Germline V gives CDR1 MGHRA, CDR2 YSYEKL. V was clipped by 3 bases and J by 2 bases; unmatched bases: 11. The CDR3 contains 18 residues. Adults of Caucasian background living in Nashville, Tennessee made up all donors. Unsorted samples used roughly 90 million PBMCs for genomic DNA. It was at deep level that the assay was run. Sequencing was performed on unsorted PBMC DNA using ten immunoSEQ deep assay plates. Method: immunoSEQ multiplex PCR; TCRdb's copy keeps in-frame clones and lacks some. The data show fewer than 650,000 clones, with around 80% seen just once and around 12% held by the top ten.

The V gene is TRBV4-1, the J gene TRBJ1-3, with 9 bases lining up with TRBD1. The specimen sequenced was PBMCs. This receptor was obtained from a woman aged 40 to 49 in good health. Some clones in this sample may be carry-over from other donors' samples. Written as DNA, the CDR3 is TGCGCCAGCAGCCAGGGACAGGGTGGTTTAGGTGCTGGAAACACCATATATTTT. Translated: CASSQGQGGLGAGNTIYF.